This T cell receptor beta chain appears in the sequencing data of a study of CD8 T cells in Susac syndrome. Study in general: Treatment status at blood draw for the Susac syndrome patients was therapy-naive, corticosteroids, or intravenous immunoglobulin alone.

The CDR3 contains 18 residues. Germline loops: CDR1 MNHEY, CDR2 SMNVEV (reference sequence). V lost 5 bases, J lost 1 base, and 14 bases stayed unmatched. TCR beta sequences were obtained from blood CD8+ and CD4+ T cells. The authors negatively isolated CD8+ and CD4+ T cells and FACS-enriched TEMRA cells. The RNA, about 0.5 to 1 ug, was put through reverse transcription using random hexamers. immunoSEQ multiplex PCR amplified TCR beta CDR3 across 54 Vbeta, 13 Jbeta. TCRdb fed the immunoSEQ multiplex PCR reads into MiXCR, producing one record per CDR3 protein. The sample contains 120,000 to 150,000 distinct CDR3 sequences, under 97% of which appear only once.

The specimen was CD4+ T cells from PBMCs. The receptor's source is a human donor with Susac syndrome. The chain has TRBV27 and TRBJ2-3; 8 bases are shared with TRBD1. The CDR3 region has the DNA TGTGCCAGCAGTCGTGGACAGGGCAGTAATACTCGCACAGATACGCAGTATTTT. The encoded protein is CASSRGQGSNTRTDTQYF.